The next 17 T cell receptor beta chains were all read from a single sample in a study of T-cell reconstitution after alpha-beta-depleted transplantation in children. Preparation of the TCRbeta library was carried out with unique molecular identifiers. TCRdb processed the PCR reads anew with MiXCR; each CDR3 protein has one entry. This table holds about 400,000 distinct CDR3 sequences, about 14% found once. Material: PBMCs, obtained from the stem cell graft. These receptors were collected from a human donor who donated a stem cell graft to a child with Fanconi anemia.

In this sample, this clonotype turned up many times. The CDR3 loop is CASSGMRSNQPQHF. DNA of the CDR3: TGTGCCAGCAGCGGGATGCGGAGCAATCAGCCCCAGCATTTT. The chain uses TRBV7-2 and TRBJ1-5, with D uncertain. CDR1 is SGHTA, CDR2 FQGNSA, per germline. The CDR3 runs 14 residues. Between the trimmed V and J ends, which lost 5 bases and 1 base, there was a span of 9 bases.

The sample holds many counts of this clonotype. J is TRBJ2-5 and V is TRBV10-1, with D possibly being TRBD2 (6 bases). Between the trimmed V and J ends, which lost 8 bases and 2 bases, there was a span of 18 bases. In germline, CDR1 is WNHNN, CDR2 SYGVQD (reference sequence). This CDR3 has 15 residues. In DNA, the CDR3 is TGCGCCAGCGGAGGGGTTGGGACGGATCAAGAGACCCAGTACTTC. Its translation is CASGGVGTDQETQYF.

V and J are TRBV7-7 and TRBJ2-1; 8 bases are a match to TRBD1. The V gene's germline CDR1 is SSHAT and CDR2 FNYEAQ (reference sequence). The CDR3 runs 14 residues. Unmatched junction bases numbered 8, after V lost 7 bases and J lost 6 bases. The CDR3 sequence: CASTQNTGGNEQFF. The CDR3 DNA reads TGTGCCAGCACCCAGAATACAGGGGGCAATGAGCAGTTCTTC.

This clonotype showed up just a few times. J is TRBJ2-5 and V is TRBV6-2 or TRBV6-3, with D possibly matching TRBD1 (5 bases). Trimming stripped 4 bases from V and 1 base from J, with 13 bases between. The CDR3 totals 15 residues. CDR1 and CDR2 (germline): MNHEY, SVGEGT. Here the CDR3 DNA reads TGTGCCAGCAGTTTCCCGACAGACCCCCAAGAGACCCAGTACTTC. It codes for CASSFPTDPQETQYF.

Here the CDR3 DNA reads TGCGCCAGCAGCTCCCACAGGGGGCTGAACACTGAAGCTTTCTTT. Its translation is CASSSHRGLNTEAFF. The rearrangement uses TRBV5-1 and TRBJ1-1, with 9 bases lining up with TRBD1. The V and J ends lost 3 bases and 0 bases, in that order; junction bases with no gene match: 3. Germline V lookup: CDR1 SGHRS, CDR2 YFSETQ. The CDR3 has 15 amino acids.

This clonotype was found a few times. J is TRBJ2-4 and V is TRBV5-1; D ambiguous. The CDR3 contains 15 residues. From germline, CDR1 is SGHRS and CDR2 YFSETQ. V lost 0 bases, J lost 8 bases, and 15 bases lay in between. The CDR3 DNA sequence: TGCGCCAGCAGCTTGGCCTCGGGTTATCGGGACATTCAGTACTTC. Residues: CASSLASGYRDIQYF.

CDR3 amino acids: CASRGLASSYNSPLHF. CDR3 DNA: TGTGCCAGTCGCGGACTGGCGAGCTCCTATAATTCACCCCTCCACTTT. V and J are TRBV27 and TRBJ1-6; no clear D. The CDR3 is made up of 16 amino acids. Trimming stripped 9 bases from V and 0 bases from J, with 15 bases between. The germline gives CDR1 MNHEY, CDR2 SMNVEV (reference sequence).

This clonotype was counted many times. The rearrangement links TRBV24-1 to TRBJ2-1; 7 bases are shared with TRBD1. The CDR3 spans 15 residues. Germline CDR1 and CDR2: KGHDR and SFDVKD. J was trimmed by 2 bases and V by 3 bases; bases with no gene match: 3. As DNA, the CDR3 is TGTGCCACCAGTGATACGAGGGGGCCCTACAATGAGCAGTTCTTC. Protein product: CATSDTRGPYNEQFF.

There are many counts of this clonotype. The chain carries TRBV30 and TRBJ2-7; D is unclear. CDR3 length equals 12 residues. Trimming stripped 0 bases from V and 3 bases from J, with 6 bases between. Germline CDR1 reads GTSNPN; CDR2 reads SVGIG (reference sequence). In nucleotides, the CDR3 is TGTGCCTGGAGTGTACAAAGCTACGAGCAGTACTTC. It codes for CAWSVQSYEQYF.

This clonotype was recorded many times. J is TRBJ2-1 and V is TRBV12-3 or TRBV12-4; no definite D call. V was trimmed by 1 base and J by 4 bases, leaving 5 bases between them. CDR3 length: 13 residues. CDR3 nucleotides: TGTGCCAGCAGTTTAGTCAGATACAATGAGCAGTTCTTC. As protein: CASSLVRYNEQFF.

This clonotype was counted at least ten times. The rearrangement uses TRBV21-1 and TRBJ2-2; the table names TRBD1, a call not compared with the DNA. TRBV21-1 is noted as a pseudogene. The CDR3 is 16 residues long. The CDR3 protein is CASSKGGSTYTGELFF. DNA of the CDR3: TGTGCCAGCAGCAAAGGGGGGTCTACGTACACCGGGGAGCTGTTTTTT.

The rearrangement links TRBV20-1 to TRBJ2-7; 8 positions match TRBD2. Germline V gene sequence: CDR1 DFQATT, CDR2 SNEGSKA (reference sequence). The CDR3 sequence is 13 residues long. V dropped 3 bases and J dropped 4; count of bases not matched to a gene: 5. The CDR3 bases are TGCAGTGCTAGCGTCAGCGGGGGTTACGAGCAGTACTTC. This codes for CSASVSGGYEQYF.

This clonotype showed up just a few times. V is TRBV20-1 and J is TRBJ2-3, with 7 bases fitting TRBD1. CDR3 length: 14 amino acids. CDR1 is DFQATT and CDR2 is SNEGSKA in the germline V gene (reference sequence). V dropped 8 bases and J dropped 5; count of bases not matched to a gene: 13. The CDR3 DNA sequence: TGCAGTATGCAAGGGGGCGCCGGGGAAGATACGCAGTATTTT. It is translated as CSMQGGAGEDTQYF.

The count of this clonotype is one. The chain uses TRBV4-3 and TRBJ2-1, with TRBD2 as a possible D gene (6 bases). V lost 1 base, J lost 0 bases, and 13 bases lay in between. CDR3 length: 17 amino acids. Germline loops: CDR1 LGHNA, CDR2 YSLEER. In DNA form, the CDR3 reads TGCGCCAGCAGCCAAGTACGCGGGGTAAACTCCTACAATGAGCAGTTCTTC. It specifies CASSQVRGVNSYNEQFF.

Only a few counts were recorded for this clonotype. The V and J genes are TRBV5-1 and TRBJ1-4, with no clear D. CDR3 size: 14 residues. Per the germline V gene, CDR1 is SGHRS and CDR2 is YFSETQ. V dropped 0 bases and J dropped 11 bases, with 14 bases sitting between them. CDR3 sequence reads: CASSLEPSPRKLFF. DNA of the CDR3: TGCGCCAGCAGCTTGGAACCCTCTCCGAGGAAACTGTTTTTT.

This clonotype showed up just a few times. The gene calls are TRBV21-1 and TRBJ2-2; the tabulated D call, TRBD1, remains unverified against the DNA. TRBV21-1 is deemed a pseudogene. The CDR3 is made up of 15 amino acids. This chain's CDR3 is CASHLRTENTGELFF. CDR3 DNA: TGTGCCAGCCACCTTAGGACAGAAAACACCGGGGAGCTGTTTTTT.

The CDR3 DNA is TGTGCCAGCAGTTTAAGTTGGAACCAAGAGACCCAGTACTTC. Its translation: CASSLSWNQETQYF. V and J are TRBV27 and TRBJ2-5; D not resolved. CDR1 MNHEY and CDR2 SMNVEV come from the germline V gene (reference sequence). The CDR3 contains 14 residues. The V end lost 2 bases, the J end lost 0 bases, and 7 bases lay between the germline ends.